This is a list of T cell receptor beta chains from one sample in a study of graft-versus-host responses after intestinal transplantation. What these receptors recognize is not known. Clones were sequenced by immunoSEQ multiplex PCR, and TCRdb holds only the in-frame ones, with some missing. This sample has 120,000 or so clones; roughly 95% occur once, and the top ten carry 0.4% to 0.55%. The sample here was unstimulated CD8+ T cells sorted from spleen or lymph node cells, taken before intestinal transplant. These receptors were taken from a human donor who received an intestinal transplant. Each CDR3 is given with its conserved first and last residue. The D gene is left open where the match is weak. Expanded clones are given a class, and other clones once, few, many or no size at all.

>TRBV27|-|-|TRBJ2-5
TGTGCCAGCAGTCTAGGGTCGGGTTTACAAGAGACCCAGTACTTC
CASSLGSGLQETQYF
>TRBV7-9|few|-|TRBJ2-7
TGTGCCAGCAGCTTAACAGTTATGGAGGAGCAGTACTTC
CASSLTVMEEQYF
>TRBV14|-|-|TRBJ1-1
TGTGCCAGCAGCCACAATCCACTTACTGAAGCTTTCTTT
CASSHNPLTEAFF
>TRBV7-3|-|TRBD1|TRBJ2-2
TGTGCCAGCAGCTCGCCCGGGACAGTCACCGGGGAGCTGTTTTTT
CASSSPGTVTGELFF
>TRBV27|-|-|TRBJ2-3
TGTGCCAGCAGAATCACAGATACGCAGTATTTT
CASRITDTQYF
>TRBV23-1|-|-|TRBJ2-1
TGCGCCAGCAGTCAGTTTCGGGAGTACTTCGTCGATGAGCAGTTCTTC
CASSQFREYFVDEQFF
>TRBV5-1|-|-|TRBJ1-5
TGCGCCAGCAGCTTTACGGGGCAGGGTCAGCCCCAGCATTTT
CASSFTGQGQPQHF
>TRBV6-5|-|TRBD1|TRBJ2-3
TGTGCCAGCAACCCAGGGGGTAGTGCAGATACGCAGTATTTT
CASNPGGSADTQYF
>TRBV12-5|-|-|TRBJ2-7
-
CASGFGPGGREQYF
>TRBV7-8|-|-|TRBJ1-2
TGTGCCAGCAGCCTCGGACCGCAGGGCTATGGCTACACCTTC
CASSLGPQGYGYTF
>TRBV6-6|-|-|TRBJ1-2
TGTGCCAGCCTATCGGCGGAGTATGGCTACACCTTC
CASLSAEYGYTF
>TRBV27|-|TRBD2|TRBJ2-7
TGTGCCAGCAGTTTATCTCCCCTTGCGGGAGGCGAGCAGTACTTC
CASSLSPLAGGEQYF
>TRBV21-1|-|-|TRBJ2-3
TGTGCCAGCAGCAAGGAACCCATCACCTTCACAGATACGCAGTATTTT
CASSKEPITFTDTQYF
>TRBV28|few|-|TRBJ1-3
TGTGCCAGCAGTTTGGGCCCTGACTCTGGAAACACCATATATTTT
CASSLGPDSGNTIYF
>TRBV13|-|-|TRBJ2-7
TGTGCCAGCAGCTCTGAACAGGGCGAGCAGTACTTC
CASSSEQGEQYF
>TRBV6-1|-|-|TRBJ2-1
TGTGCCAGCAGTGAAGGGGTTGTTCTAGTAGGGTACAATGAGCAGTTCTTC
CASSEGVVLVGYNEQFF
>TRBV6-5|-|TRBD1|TRBJ2-3
TGTGCCAGCAGTAGCCGCCGACAGGGCCCAGATACGCAGTATTTT
CASSSRRQGPDTQYF
>TRBV19|-|-|TRBJ1-2
TGTGCCAGTAGTATCTCCGGGATGAGCTACACCTTC
CASSISGMSYTF
>TRBV9|-|-|TRBJ2-3
TGTGCCAGCAGCCCCAGGGGTGGGAAGAGCGGGGGCACAGATACGCAGTATTTT
CASSPRGGKSGGTDTQYF
>TRBV18|few|-|TRBJ1-1
TGTGCCAGCTCCCCGGGCACTGAAGCTTTCTTT
CASSPGTEAFF
>TRBV6-5|-|-|TRBJ2-7
TGTGCCAGCAGTTGGTCTAGCAGCTCCTACGAGCAGTACTTC
CASSWSSSSYEQYF
>TRBV19|-|TRBD2|TRBJ2-7
TGTGCCAGTAGTATGGGTAGCGGGGCCTACGAGCAGTACTTC
CASSMGSGAYEQYF
>TRBV6-5|-|-|TRBJ2-1
TGTGCCAGCAGTTACCCCCCGAGCAATGAGCAGTTCTTC
CASSYPPSNEQFF
>TRBV7-9|-|-|TRBJ2-1
TGTGCCAGCAGCCCCCGACAGGCAGAGCAGTTCTTC
CASSPRQAEQFF
>TRBV10-3|-|TRBD2|TRBJ2-2
TGTGCCATCAGTGAGGGACTAGCGGGACCCAACACCGGGGAGCTGTTTTTT
CAISEGLAGPNTGELFF
>TRBV5-1|-|-|TRBJ2-1
TGCGCCAGCAGCTTGGCCCCAGGATCCTACAATGAGCAGTTCTTC
CASSLAPGSYNEQFF
>TRBV11-2|once|TRBD2|TRBJ2-1
TGTGCCAGCAGTCGGACTAGCGGGAGGGCCTACAATGAGCAGTTCTTC
CASSRTSGRAYNEQFF
>TRBV5-1|-|-|TRBJ2-3
TGCGCCAGCAGCTTAGGTACTAGCTTAAACACAGATACGCAGTATTTT
CASSLGTSLNTDTQYF
>TRBV5-4|-|-|TRBJ1-4
TGTGCCAGCAGCCGCGGGGGGGAAAAACTGTTTTTT
CASSRGGEKLFF
>TRBV7-9|few|TRBD2|TRBJ2-7
TGTGCCAGCAGCCAATCGGGACTAGCGGTCTACGAGCAGTACTTC
CASSQSGLAVYEQYF
>TRBV9|-|-|TRBJ2-1
TGTGCCAGCAGCGTAGCTGAGGGACCTGTGGATGAGCAGTTCTTC
CASSVAEGPVDEQFF
>TRBV14|-|TRBD1|TRBJ2-7
TGTGCCAGCAGCCCAAACAGGGGGCTGAGGTCCTACGAGCAGTACTTC
CASSPNRGLRSYEQYF
>TRBV6-5|once|-|TRBJ2-2
TGTGCCAGCAGTTACTCACCGGGGCCCGGGGAGCTGTTTTTT
CASSYSPGPGELFF
>TRBV7-9|-|TRBD1|TRBJ1-1
TGTGCCAGCAGCCATGGACAGGGCGTGAACACTGAAGCTTTCTTT
CASSHGQGVNTEAFF
>TRBV13|-|-|TRBJ2-7
TGTGCCAGCAGCTTAATGGGGGCCCCGACCTACGAGCAGTACTTC
CASSLMGAPTYEQYF
>TRBV15|once|-|TRBJ1-1
TGTGCCACCAGCAGAGGCCGGGGGGGGCGGGGGAACACTGAAGCTTTCTTT
CATSRGRGGRGNTEAFF
>TRBV19|-|-|TRBJ2-6
TGTGCCAGTAGTATGGGGGGAGCCAACGTCCTGACTTTC
CASSMGGANVLTF
>TRBV7-3|-|TRBD2|TRBJ2-7
TGTGCCAGCAGTTCGGGACTAGACTACGAGCAGTACTTC
CASSSGLDYEQYF
>TRBV27|-|TRBD1|TRBJ2-7
TGTGCCAGCAGCCCTTCAGGGGGCGGCTACGAGCAGTACTTC
CASSPSGGGYEQYF